This T cell receptor (beta chain) was captured by sequencing in a study of blood T cell repertoires in COVID-19. Study in general: Samples representing acute and convalescent COVID-19 were sourced from the United States, Italy and Spain. In each case, the material was cDNA or gDNA derived from T cells, B-cell-depleted T cells, or PBMCs.

Per the germline V gene, CDR1 is SGHTA and CDR2 is FQGNSA. The CDR3 loop spans 15 amino acids. V dropped 5 bases and J dropped 4 bases, with 17 bases sitting between them. Original handling: Amplification of reference gene primers provided the estimated nucleated cell counts. Assay: immunoSEQ multiplex PCR; the TCRdb copy retains only in-frame clones and omits some. The D gene and trimming were derived from the DNA, and the V and J assignments and clone size from that table. The data hold 220,000 or so clones, with 80% to 90% observed a single time. The rearrangement joins TRBV7-2 to TRBJ1-2, with a possible D match to TRBD1 (5 bases). The specimen was PBMCs or T cells enriched from blood (not recorded which). The receptor comes from a woman in her forties or fifties with acute COVID-19. This chain's CDR3 is CASSLSQGRGYGYTF. CDR3 bases: TGTGCCAGCAGCCTAAGCCAGGGAAGGGGCTATGGCTACACCTTC.